The 27 T cell receptor beta chains presented below share a single source sample, sequenced in a study of shared clonotypes between healthy human individuals. The naive CD8 population came from CD45RO-negative cells selected for CCR7, without terminally differentiated effector memory CD45RA+ cells. Measured with immunoSEQ multiplex PCR; TCRdb has only the in-frame clones, and not every one. The sample contains roughly 770,000 clones, 90% to 98% of which appear only once. The sequenced sample consisted of naive CD8+ T cells sorted from blood. All receptors come from a man aged 30-40 years in good health.

This chain joins TRBV28 and TRBJ1-1, with 11 bases lining up with TRBD1. V dropped 6 bases and J dropped 6; count of bases not matched to a gene: 6. From germline, CDR1 is MDHEN and CDR2 SYDVKM. The CDR3 sequence is 14 residues long. This CDR3 reads CASRLGTGGPEAFF. CDR3 nucleotides: TGTGCCAGCAGACTCGGGACAGGGGGGCCTGAAGCTTTCTTT.

This chain links TRBV29-1 with TRBJ2-7; D may be TRBD2 (6 bases). The CDR3 is made up of 12 amino acids. Germline V CDR1 and CDR2: SQVTM, ANQGSEA. V was shortened by 7 bases and J by 0 bases, with 10 bases between the two germline ends. CDR3 in DNA: TGCAGCGGCCGGCGGGGCTCCTACGAGCAGTACTTC. Its protein product is CSGRRGSYEQYF.

This clone was seen a handful of times. The same CDR3 arises from other DNA sequences in this sample as well. The chain recombines TRBV6-5 with TRBJ2-6; D not resolved. Germline V gene sequence: CDR1 MNHEY, CDR2 SVGAGI. The V end was cut by 0 bases, the J end by 0 bases, with 3 bases between. This CDR3 is 15 amino acids long. The CDR3 protein is CASSYSSSGANVLTF. The CDR3 DNA follows: TGTGCCAGCAGTTACTCGAGCTCTGGGGCCAACGTCCTGACTTTC.

A note on this clone: This sample also contains other DNA sequences that code for the same CDR3. The rearrangement uses TRBV7-9 and TRBJ2-5; D unclear. This CDR3 spans 11 amino acids. The germline CDR1 and CDR2 sequences are SEHNR and FQNEAQ (reference sequence). V shed 0 bases and J shed 4 bases, with 0 bases lying between them. The CDR3 coding sequence is TGTGCCAGCAGCTTAGCAGAGACCCAGTACTTC. Encoded protein: CASSLAETQYF. Full variable domain (missing parts from reference TRBV7-9 and TRBJ2-5): DTGVSQNPRHKITKRGQNVTFRCDPISEHNRLYWYRQTLGQGPEFLTYFQNEAQLEKSRLLSDRFSAERPKGSFSTLEIQRTEQGDSAMYLCASSLAETQYFGPGTRLLVL.

A note on this clone: Other nucleotide sequences in the sample specify the same CDR3. V usage is TRBV6-5 and J usage is TRBJ1-5; D unclear. The germline V gene encodes CDR1 MNHEY and CDR2 SVGAGI. The CDR3 has 13 amino acids. Trimming shortened V by 2 bases and J by 7 bases, and 9 bases separated the two germline ends. The CDR3 here is CASSYGSDQPQHF. In DNA form, the CDR3 reads TGTGCCAGCAGTTACGGGTCTGACCAGCCCCAGCATTTT.

The chain recombines TRBV6-1 with TRBJ2-1, with D perhaps matching TRBD1 (5 bases). CDR1 is MNHNS, CDR2 SASEGT, per germline. The CDR3 totals 15 residues. The germline V and J ends were trimmed by 1 base and 5 bases, with 12 bases remaining between them. CDR3 sequence reads: CASSEGPGLNNEQFF. The CDR3 DNA reads TGTGCCAGCAGTGAAGGCCCAGGGCTCAACAATGAGCAGTTCTTC.

The chain couples TRBV7-6 to TRBJ1-1; no clear D. The V gene's germline CDR1 is SGHVS and CDR2 FNYEAQ. The CDR3 spans 14 residues. V shed 6 bases and J shed 3 bases, with 14 bases lying between them. The CDR3 loop reads CASSVDVGYTEAFF. DNA of the CDR3: TGTGCCAGCAGTGTAGACGTTGGGTACACTGAAGCTTTCTTT.

The chain recombines TRBV7-9 with TRBJ2-3; TRBD2 agrees at 9 bases. The CDR3 is made up of 18 amino acids. V was pared by 5 bases and J by 3 bases, with 15 bases of the junction left unmatched. Germline V gene lookup returns CDR1 SEHNR and CDR2 FQNEAQ (reference sequence). Here the CDR3 DNA reads TGTGCCAGCAGCACCCCCCGTGGGGATAGCGGGAGTACAGATACGCAGTATTTT. Translated: CASSTPRGDSGSTDTQYF.

V gene TRBV7-9 combines with J gene TRBJ2-6, with no clear D. V lost 6 bases to trimming and J lost 1 base, with 10 bases between them. CDR1 and CDR2 (germline): SEHNR, FQNEAQ (reference sequence). This CDR3 has 15 residues. This CDR3 is CASRPSISGANVLTF. The CDR3 nucleotides are TGTGCCAGCAGGCCTAGTATTTCTGGGGCCAACGTCCTGACTTTC. The full variable domain, in which reference TRBV7-9 and TRBJ2-6 provide the parts outside the CDR3, is DTGVSQNPRHKITKRGQNVTFRCDPISEHNRLYWYRQTLGQGPEFLTYFQNEAQLEKSRLLSDRFSAERPKGSFSTLEIQRTEQGDSAMYLCASRPSISGANVLTFGAGSRLTVL.

In its sample, this clone was seen once. The V and J genes are TRBV6-6 and TRBJ2-7; 9 positions agree with TRBD1. The junction had 5 bases not matched to a gene; V was cut back by 6 bases and J by 2 bases. Germline CDR1 reads MNHNY; CDR2 reads SVGAGI (reference sequence). There are 14 residues in the CDR3. CDR3 protein: CASSQQGAAYEQYF. CDR3 bases: TGTGCCAGCAGCCAACAGGGGGCGGCCTACGAGCAGTACTTC.

This chain joins TRBV14 and TRBJ2-7, with TRBD1 matching 9 bases. CDR3 length: 15 amino acids. With V trimmed by 0 bases and J by 3 bases, 3 bases remained unmatched. Germline V lookup: CDR1 SGHDN, CDR2 FVKESK. CDR3 sequence (DNA): TGTGCCAGCAGCCAAGATGGGACAGGGCTCTACGAGCAGTACTTC. This sequence encodes CASSQDGTGLYEQYF.

This clone was counted once. The chain links TRBV19 to TRBJ2-3; no definite D call. The CDR3 runs to 13 residues. Germline lookup yields CDR1 LNHDA and CDR2 SQIVND (reference sequence). V was clipped by 4 bases and J by 3 bases, with 8 bases between them. The CDR3 is CASSRVGTDTQYF. In nucleotides, the CDR3 is TGTGCCAGTAGTAGGGTAGGGACAGATACGCAGTATTTT.

Remarks on this clone: The same CDR3 can be traced to other DNA sequences in this sample. The chain recombines TRBV27 with TRBJ2-7; maybe TRBD2 (7 bases). Germline V gene sequence: CDR1 MNHEY, CDR2 SMNVEV (reference sequence). Trimming took 8 bases from V and 3 from J, leaving 17 bases between them. This CDR3 has 14 residues. DNA for the CDR3: TGTGCCAGCGCCCTAGGGGGAGGGGGCTACGAGCAGTACTTC. Its translation: CASALGGGGYEQYF.

The genes are TRBV18 and TRBJ2-7; D is possibly TRBD2 (6 bases). Per the germline V gene, CDR1 is KGHSH and CDR2 is LQKENI. CDR3 length: 15 residues. Between the trimmed V and J ends, which lost 4 bases and 4 bases, there was a span of 17 bases. CDR3 amino acids: CASSQPTLGTYEQYF. In DNA form, the CDR3 reads TGTGCCAGCTCACAACCGACGCTAGGGACTTACGAGCAGTACTTC.

The chain recombines TRBV4-3 with TRBJ2-1; 10 bases match TRBD2. The CDR3 is 16 amino acids. CDR1 LGHNA and CDR2 YSLEER come from the germline V gene. V was pared by 2 bases and J by 10 bases, with 11 bases of the junction left unmatched. The CDR3 protein is CASSQLGGLAEPEQFF. CDR3 bases: TGCGCCAGCAGCCAACTAGGCGGACTAGCGGAGCCGGAGCAGTTCTTC.

CDR3 sequence (DNA): TGTGCCAGCAGCTTAACTCCCAGCGGGAGAGGCAATGAGCAGTTCTTC. Translating gives CASSLTPSGRGNEQFF. The chain is built from TRBV7-3 and TRBJ2-1; 8 bases are a match to TRBD2. V dropped 0 bases and J dropped 6; count of bases not matched to a gene: 7. Germline V lookup: CDR1 SGHTA, CDR2 FQGTGA. This CDR3 region has 16 residues.

This sequence joins TRBV6-1 and TRBJ2-3; 9 bases map to TRBD2. In germline, CDR1 is MNHNS, CDR2 SASEGT. Germline trimming cut 4 bases from V and 6 bases from J; bases unmatched to any gene: 17. The CDR3 is 18 residues long. CDR3 nucleotides: TGTGCCAGCAGTGCCGACTTTATCTTAGCGGGAGAGTCGGATACGCAGTATTTT. Encoded protein: CASSADFILAGESDTQYF.

The V gene is TRBV9, the J gene TRBJ2-2; 12 bases line up with TRBD2. Per the germline V gene, CDR1 is SGDLS and CDR2 is YYNGEE. V gave up 5 bases and J gave up 0 bases; unmatched junction bases: 2. The CDR3 runs to 16 residues. CDR3 sequence: CASSLAGGPNTGELFF. The CDR3 DNA sequence: TGTGCCAGCAGTCTAGCGGGAGGGCCGAACACCGGGGAGCTGTTTTTT.

In nucleotides, the CDR3 is TGCAGCGTTGTTCTTTTGGGGCAGCTTTACGAGCAGTACTTC. Protein product: CSVVLLGQLYEQYF. V is TRBV29-1 and J is TRBJ2-7, with D perhaps TRBD1 (5 bases). CDR1 and CDR2 (germline): SQVTM, ANQGSEA. The CDR3 is 14 residues long. The V gene lost 4 bases and the J gene lost 4 bases, with 17 bases spanning the gap.

Comments on this clone: Other DNA sequences in the sample encode the same CDR3. The genes are TRBV9 and TRBJ2-1; TRBD2 matches 9 bases. The germline V gene has CDR1 SGDLS and CDR2 YYNGEE. Germline trimming cut 3 bases from V and 1 base from J; bases unmatched to any gene: 2. The CDR3 loop spans 15 amino acids. CDR3 in amino acids: CASSASGTSYNEQFF. CDR3 nucleotide sequence: TGTGCCAGCAGCGCTAGCGGGACTTCCTACAATGAGCAGTTCTTC.

This clone has only one observation. The V gene is TRBV7-8, the J gene TRBJ2-7; unclear D gene. The length of the CDR3 is 12 residues. Germline V lookup: CDR1 SGHVS, CDR2 FQNEAQ. V was pared by 0 bases and J by 6 bases, with 6 bases between. The CDR3 DNA reads TGTGCCAGCAGCTTAGCCCGGTTCGAGCAGTACTTC. It yields the protein CASSLARFEQYF.

The chain links TRBV5-6 to TRBJ2-1, with 9 bases fitting TRBD1. CDR1 is SGHDT and CDR2 is YYEEEE in the germline V gene. V shed 3 bases, J shed 7 bases, and the junction held 8 bases outside the gene matches. The CDR3 extends over 15 amino acids. CDR3 sequence reads: CASSSGQGFKNEQFF. The CDR3 region has the DNA TGTGCCAGCAGCTCCGGACAGGGGTTTAAGAATGAGCAGTTCTTC.

The V and J genes are TRBV13 and TRBJ2-7; TRBD2 might be the D (6 bases). The V gene's germline CDR1 is PRHDT and CDR2 FYEKMQ (reference sequence). This CDR3 has 15 amino acids. The V end lost 5 bases, the J end lost 4 bases, and 18 bases lay between the germline ends. The CDR3 bases are TGTGCCAGCAGCAAGCCACCGGAGGGAAAGTACGAGCAGTACTTC. Protein: CASSKPPEGKYEQYF.

The chain employs TRBV25-1 and TRBJ1-2, with a weak D call TRBD1 (5 bases). With 3 bases removed from V and 4 bases from J, the gap between germline ends came to 12 bases. The CDR3 consists of 14 residues. Germline loops: CDR1 MGHDK, CDR2 SYGVNS. The CDR3: CASSDRGDGYGYTF. The CDR3 DNA reads TGTGCCAGCAGTGACCGGGGGGATGGCTATGGCTACACCTTC.

V gene TRBV7-3 combines with J gene TRBJ2-2; no clear D. The CDR3 length is 18 residues. CDR1 is SGHTA, CDR2 FQGTGA, per germline. The V end was cut by 1 base, the J end by 0 bases, with 15 bases between. The CDR3 bases are TGTGCCAGCAGCTTAATCAGGCAGACAAAATCGAACACCGGGGAGCTGTTTTTT. Its protein product is CASSLIRQTKSNTGELFF.

The chain combines TRBV7-8 with TRBJ2-7, with 7 bases identical to TRBD2. Germline CDR1 SGHVS, CDR2 FQNEAQ. The V segment lost 5 bases and the J segment 5 bases; nucleotides outside the gene matches: 12. This CDR3 spans 15 amino acids. The CDR3 bases are TGTGCCAGCAGCGAGCCGGGACTACCTCACCACGAGCAGTACTTC. It translates to CASSEPGLPHHEQYF.

As to this clone: Other DNA sequences of this sample code for an identical CDR3. The chain carries TRBV4-1 and TRBJ2-7, with 9 nucleotides matching TRBD1. The CDR3 consists of 13 residues. CDR1 is MGHRA and CDR2 is YSYEKL in the germline V gene. The trim removed 6 bases at V and 1 base at J, leaving 1 base unmatched. The CDR3 sequence is CASSGTGSYEQYF. CDR3 nucleotides: TGCGCCAGCAGTGGGACAGGGTCCTACGAGCAGTACTTC.